The 9 T cell receptor beta chains listed next were all sequenced from one sample in a study of Graves' ophthalmopathy and Graves' hyperthyroidism. Transcripts of RNA were the source for amplifying TCR beta CDR3 regions. HTBI primers primed a first-round RT-PCR, and a second-round multiplex PCR followed. TCRdb called the multiplex PCR reads again in MiXCR, with one record for every CDR3 protein. The sample has about 740,000 distinct CDR3 sequences; around 40% are singletons. The sample was peripheral blood. These receptors were taken from an adult man with Graves' ophthalmopathy.

On this clonotype: The conserved phenylalanine or tryptophan is not found at the CDR3 terminus, so this likely reflects a read error. The genes are TRBV5-1 and TRBJ2-7; TRBD1 might be the D (5 bases). V was cut by 1 base and J by 3 bases, with 8 bases left in between. Per the germline V gene, CDR1 is SGHRS and CDR2 is YFSETQ. This CDR3 comprises 13 residues. CDR3 loop: CASSLSQGYEQYL. CDR3 nucleotides: TGCGCCAGCAGCTTGTCCCAGGGCTACGAGCAGTACCTC.

The gene calls are TRBV30 and TRBJ1-1; D is unresolved. V dropped 0 bases and J dropped 4 bases, with 12 bases sitting between them. The CDR3 sequence is 14 residues long. CDR1 and CDR2 from the germline V gene are GTSNPN and SVGIG (reference sequence). The CDR3 DNA reads as TGTGCCTGGAGTGTTTTGGATCGTGGCACTGAAGCTTTCTTT. Translated, it gives CAWSVLDRGTEAFF.

The rearrangement links TRBV15 to TRBJ1-2, with 8 bases lining up with TRBD1. J lost 3 bases, V lost 3 bases, and 6 bases had no gene match. This CDR3 spans 15 amino acids. The germline V gene has CDR1 LNHNV and CDR2 YYDKDF (reference sequence). As DNA, the CDR3 is TGTGCCACCAGCAGCACGCCGGACAGGGACTATGGCTACACCTTC. Amino acids: CATSSTPDRDYGYTF.

The rearrangement uses TRBV29-1 and TRBJ1-2; D is ambiguous. Germline V gene sequence: CDR1 SQVTM, CDR2 ANQGSEA. The CDR3 is made up of 10 amino acids. V lost 4 bases and J 12 bases, leaving 12 bases between the germline ends. Here the CDR3 DNA reads TGCAGCGTTGCGGGTCGAATGAACACCTTC. It codes for CSVAGRMNTF.

The chain uses TRBV14 and TRBJ1-2; D uncertain. Germline V gene sequence: CDR1 SGHDN, CDR2 FVKESK. This CDR3 has 15 amino acids. Trimming left V 4 bases short and J 3 bases short, with 15 bases between. The CDR3 protein is CASSPVGGFYYGYTF. CDR3 coding DNA: TGTGCCAGCAGCCCCGTGGGAGGATTTTACTATGGCTACACCTTC.

This clonotype has ten or more counts. The chain couples TRBV7-9 to TRBJ2-2; D unresolved. CDR3 size: 12 residues. Germline V gene sequence: CDR1 SEHNR, CDR2 FQNEAQ (reference sequence). V was trimmed by 4 bases and J by 3 bases, leaving 3 bases between them. CDR3: CASSYYTGELFF. The CDR3 nucleotides read TGTGCCAGCAGCTACTACACCGGGGAGCTGTTTTTT.

The sample holds a few counts of this clonotype. This chain connects TRBV2 to TRBJ2-7, with TRBD2 matching 11 bases. Trimming took 6 bases from V and 4 from J; bases not matched to a gene: 14. The CDR3 sequence is 17 residues long. Germline V gene sequence: CDR1 SNHLY, CDR2 FYNNEI. CDR3 sequence (DNA): TGTGCCAGCAGCCCATCTTGGGTAGCGGGAGGGGATTACGAGCAGTACTTC. This translates into CASSPSWVAGGDYEQYF.

The chain couples TRBV19 to TRBJ2-5, with D perhaps given as TRBD1 or TRBD2 (7 bases each). CDR1 LNHDA and CDR2 SQIVND come from the germline V gene (reference sequence). With 11 bases removed from V and 5 bases from J, the gap between germline ends came to 21 bases. This CDR3 has 14 residues. CDR3 in DNA: TGTGCCTGGAGCGGGGCAGGGGGAGAGGAGACCCAGTACTTC. It is translated as CAWSGAGGEETQYF.

This clonotype was observed many times. The chain joins TRBV2 to TRBJ2-7; D not certain. V was shortened by 3 bases and J by 0 bases, with 12 bases between the two germline ends. Germline V CDR1 and CDR2: SNHLY, FYNNEI. CDR3 length: 15 residues. CDR3 residues: CASSDHRAVSYEQYF. The CDR3 DNA follows: TGTGCCAGCAGTGATCACCGGGCGGTCTCCTACGAGCAGTACTTC. The full variable domain, rest sourced from reference TRBV2 and TRBJ2-7, is EPEVTQTPSHQVTQMGQEVILRCVPISNHLYFYWYRQILGQKVEFLVSFYNNEISEKSEIFDDQFSVERPDGSNFTLKIRSTKLEDSAMYFCASSDHRAVSYEQYFGPGTRLTVT.